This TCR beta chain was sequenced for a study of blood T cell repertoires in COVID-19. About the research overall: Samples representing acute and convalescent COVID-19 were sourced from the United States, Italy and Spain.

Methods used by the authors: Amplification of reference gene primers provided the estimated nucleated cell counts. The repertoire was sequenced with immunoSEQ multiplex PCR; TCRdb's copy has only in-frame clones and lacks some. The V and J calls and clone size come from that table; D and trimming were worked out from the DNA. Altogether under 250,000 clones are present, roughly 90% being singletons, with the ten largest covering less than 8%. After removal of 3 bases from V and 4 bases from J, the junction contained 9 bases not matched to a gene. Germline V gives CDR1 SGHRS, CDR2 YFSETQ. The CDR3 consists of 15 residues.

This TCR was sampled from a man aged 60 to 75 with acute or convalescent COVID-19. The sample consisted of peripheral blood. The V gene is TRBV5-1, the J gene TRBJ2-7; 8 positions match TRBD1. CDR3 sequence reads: CASSSLQGESYEQYF. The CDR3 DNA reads TGCGCCAGCAGCTCCCTACAGGGGGAATCGTACGAGCAGTACTTC.